This is a list of T cell receptor beta chains from one sample in a study of blood T cell repertoires in COVID-19. The method was immunoSEQ multiplex PCR; TCRdb's version includes in-frame clones alone and lacks a portion of them. In the table there are around 260,000 clones, 88% of which are singletons. The specimen was peripheral blood. These TCRs come from a man in his sixties who had recovered from COVID-19. CDR3s include the opening cysteine and the closing phenylalanine or tryptophan. A D gene is named only where the DNA matches it firmly.

CDR3 protein	D gene	V gene	J gene
CASSYGKTGSYEQYF	TRBD1	TRBV11-3	TRBJ2-7
CASSVGQGSSPLHF	NA	TRBV9	TRBJ1-6
CASSSEGALGNQPQHF	NA	TRBV6-2/TRBV6-3	TRBJ1-5
CASSSGQGAYQPQHF	TRBD1	TRBV7-8	TRBJ1-5
CSVEGLVSGANVLTF	NA	TRBV29-1	TRBJ2-6
CASSQDWAASSYEQYF	NA	TRBV14	TRBJ2-7
CASSPTGTGVYNEQFF	TRBD1	TRBV19	TRBJ2-1
CASSLLTDNQPQHF	NA	TRBV7-9	TRBJ1-5
CASSQNRGQSYNEQFF	TRBD1	TRBV5-1	TRBJ2-1
CASSTTGTSGGAFYNEQFF	TRBD2	TRBV7-9	TRBJ2-1
CASSLPRVPYEQYF	NA	TRBV7-2	TRBJ2-7
CASSPGTSGGNEQFF	TRBD2	TRBV19	TRBJ2-1
CASSSGQGAGANVLTF	TRBD1	TRBV7-3	TRBJ2-6
CASTLEQYQETQYF	NA	TRBV7-9	TRBJ2-5
CASRRWAGAGNQPQHF	NA	TRBV19	TRBJ1-5
CASSGGPGQGSSYEQYF	TRBD1	TRBV18	TRBJ2-7
CASSHRGGGTEAFF	NA	TRBV4-2	TRBJ1-1
CASSLVLGAVPEAFF	NA	TRBV5-6	TRBJ1-1
CARSLTPGTTSCTDTQYF	NA	TRBV7-5	TRBJ2-3
CASSGGGASRSGNTIYF	NA	TRBV9	TRBJ1-3
CATSRDQWGQGVRTEAFF	TRBD1	TRBV15	TRBJ1-1
CASSAQYRGLGETQYF	NA	TRBV6-2/TRBV6-3	TRBJ2-5
CASSRRSQLGGAYNEQFF	NA	TRBV7-9	TRBJ2-1
CASSALGGGSNQPQHF	NA	TRBV6-1	TRBJ1-5
CASSHAQGTYNEQFF	NA	TRBV27	TRBJ2-1
CATSRWAVDYNSPLHF	NA	TRBV15	TRBJ1-6
CASSLDGQMNTEAFF	NA	TRBV5-1	TRBJ1-1
CASSWTGVRGSYNSPLHF	TRBD1	TRBV5-5	TRBJ1-6
CASSLEGVGSPLHF	NA	TRBV5-1	TRBJ1-6
CASSQVTSNEQYF	TRBD2	TRBV3-1/TRBV3-2	TRBJ2-7
CASWVRRDGANEQYF	NA	TRBV27	TRBJ2-7
CASSPQGGDTEAFF	NA	TRBV18	TRBJ1-1
CASSLLRVAGNEQFF	TRBD2	TRBV7-2	TRBJ2-1
CASSSHHAGGSIQYF	TRBD1	TRBV7-9	TRBJ2-7
CASSIAGETQYF	NA	TRBV19	TRBJ2-5
CASSEGGRLFF	NA	TRBV9	TRBJ2-2
CATAIAPGQGKGSPSGANVLTF	NA	TRBV21-1	TRBJ2-6
CASRDSYNEQFF	NA	TRBV12-3/TRBV12-4	TRBJ2-1
CASSSPGQGKAGTEAFF	TRBD1	TRBV7-8	TRBJ1-1
CATGLAGIDTDTQYF	TRBD2	TRBV2	TRBJ2-3
CASSYASRRSNNEQFF	NA	TRBV27	TRBJ2-1
CATSRAGLFNYGYTF	NA	TRBV15	TRBJ1-2
CASSTSYEQYF	NA	TRBV7-2	TRBJ2-7
CASNLLAGPYEQYF	NA	TRBV2	TRBJ2-7
CASSLGQSNYGYTF	NA	TRBV5-6	TRBJ1-2
CSGWTDGNTIYF	NA	TRBV29-1	TRBJ1-3
CASSVGGEETQYF	NA	TRBV10-1	TRBJ2-5
CASSLEGTENEKLFF	TRBD1	TRBV11-2	TRBJ1-4
CASSSSKGGGLYTEAFF	NA	TRBV27	TRBJ1-1
CASSLGTGGYEQYF	TRBD1	TRBV11-2	TRBJ2-7
CASVPSAGPTDTQYF	NA	TRBV18	TRBJ2-3
CASSPISGGETQYF	NA	TRBV18	TRBJ2-5
CASSFSTGQGTYEQYF	TRBD1	TRBV11-3	TRBJ2-7
CASSATGLVYEQYF	TRBD2	TRBV11-3	TRBJ2-7
CATQRGVMGSPLHF	NA	TRBV24-1	TRBJ1-6
CASSLIMRTSGGRADTQYF	TRBD2	TRBV3-1/TRBV3-2	TRBJ2-3
CASSQGQAPYGYTF	TRBD1	TRBV6-5	TRBJ1-2
CASSLGTGYVGYTF	TRBD1	TRBV27	TRBJ1-2
CASSPPSGGWNSPLHF	TRBD1	TRBV18	TRBJ1-6
CASSQRGGGTTNF	NA	TRBV2	TRBJ2-5